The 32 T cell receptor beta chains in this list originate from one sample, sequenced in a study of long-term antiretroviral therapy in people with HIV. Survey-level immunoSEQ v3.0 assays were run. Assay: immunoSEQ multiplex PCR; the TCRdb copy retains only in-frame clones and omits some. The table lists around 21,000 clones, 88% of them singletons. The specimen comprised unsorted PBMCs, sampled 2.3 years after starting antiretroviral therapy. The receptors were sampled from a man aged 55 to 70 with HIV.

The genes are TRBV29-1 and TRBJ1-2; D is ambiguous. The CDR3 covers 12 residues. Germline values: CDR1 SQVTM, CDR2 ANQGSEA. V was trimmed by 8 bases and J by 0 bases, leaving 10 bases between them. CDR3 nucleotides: TGCAGCACTGGGGATACTAACTATGGCTACACCTTC. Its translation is CSTGDTNYGYTF.

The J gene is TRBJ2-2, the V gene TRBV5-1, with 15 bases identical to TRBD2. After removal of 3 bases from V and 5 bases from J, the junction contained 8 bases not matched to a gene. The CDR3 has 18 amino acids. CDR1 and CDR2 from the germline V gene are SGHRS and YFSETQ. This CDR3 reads CASSSGTSGRPGTGELFF. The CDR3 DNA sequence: TGCGCCAGCAGCTCCGGGACTAGCGGGAGGCCGGGGACCGGGGAGCTGTTTTTT.

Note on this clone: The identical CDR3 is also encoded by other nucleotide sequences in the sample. The CDR3 loop is CASSEGLADVYEQYF. The CDR3 nucleotides read TGTGCCAGCAGTGAAGGGCTAGCTGACGTCTACGAGCAGTACTTC. The chain joins TRBV6-1 to TRBJ2-7; a weak D match, TRBD2 (5 bases). CDR1 and CDR2 from the germline V gene are MNHNS and SASEGT. Trimming left V 1 base short and J 3 bases short, with 13 bases between. The CDR3 covers 15 residues.

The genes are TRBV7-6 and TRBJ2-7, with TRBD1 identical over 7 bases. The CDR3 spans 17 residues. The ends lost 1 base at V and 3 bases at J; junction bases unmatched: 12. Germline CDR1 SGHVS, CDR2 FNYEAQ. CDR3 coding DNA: TGTGCCAGCAGCTTAGGCCCCCCCGGGACAGCGAACTACGAGCAGTACTTC. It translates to CASSLGPPGTANYEQYF.

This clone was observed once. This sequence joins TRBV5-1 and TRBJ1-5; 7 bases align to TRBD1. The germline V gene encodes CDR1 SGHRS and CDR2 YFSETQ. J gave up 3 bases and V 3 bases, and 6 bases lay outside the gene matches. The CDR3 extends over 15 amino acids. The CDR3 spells CASSSGTAFNQPQHF. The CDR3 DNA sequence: TGCGCCAGCAGCTCGGGGACAGCCTTCAATCAGCCCCAGCATTTT. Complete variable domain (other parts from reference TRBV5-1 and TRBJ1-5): KAGVTQTPRYLIKTRGQQVTLSCSPISGHRSVSWYQQTPGQGLQFLFEYFSETQRNKGNFPGRFSGRQFSNSRSEMNVSTLELGDSALYLCASSSGTAFNQPQHFGDGTRLSIL.

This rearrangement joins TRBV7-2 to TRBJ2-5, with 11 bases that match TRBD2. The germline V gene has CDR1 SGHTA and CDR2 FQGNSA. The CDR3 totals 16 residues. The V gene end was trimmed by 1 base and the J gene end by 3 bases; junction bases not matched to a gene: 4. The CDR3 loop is CASSLGALAGEETQYF. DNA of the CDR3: TGTGCCAGCAGCTTAGGTGCACTAGCGGGAGAAGAGACCCAGTACTTC.

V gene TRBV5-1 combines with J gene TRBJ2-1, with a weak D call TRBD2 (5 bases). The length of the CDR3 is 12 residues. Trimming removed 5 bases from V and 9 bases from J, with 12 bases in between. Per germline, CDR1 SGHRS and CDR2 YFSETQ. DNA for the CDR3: TGCGCCAGCAGTCCGCCCGGGGTTGAGCAGTTCTTC. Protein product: CASSPPGVEQFF. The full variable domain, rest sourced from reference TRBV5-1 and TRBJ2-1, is KAGVTQTPRYLIKTRGQQVTLSCSPISGHRSVSWYQQTPGQGLQFLFEYFSETQRNKGNFPGRFSGRQFSNSRSEMNVSTLELGDSALYLCASSPPGVEQFFGPGTRLTVL.

CDR3 in amino acids: CASSQGGNEQYF. The CDR3 region has the DNA TGTGCCAGCAGCCAAGGGGGCAACGAGCAGTACTTC. V gene TRBV27 combines with J gene TRBJ2-7, with 7 bases lining up with TRBD1. CDR3 length equals 12 residues. Per germline, CDR1 MNHEY and CDR2 SMNVEV (reference sequence). V lost 6 bases to trimming and J lost 5 bases; unmatched junction nucleotides: 4.

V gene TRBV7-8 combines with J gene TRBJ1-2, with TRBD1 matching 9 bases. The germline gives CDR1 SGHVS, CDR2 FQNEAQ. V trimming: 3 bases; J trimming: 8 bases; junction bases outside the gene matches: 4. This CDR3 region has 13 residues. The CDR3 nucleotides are TGTGCCAGCAGCTTGTGGACAGGGGAAGGCTACACCTTC. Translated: CASSLWTGEGYTF.

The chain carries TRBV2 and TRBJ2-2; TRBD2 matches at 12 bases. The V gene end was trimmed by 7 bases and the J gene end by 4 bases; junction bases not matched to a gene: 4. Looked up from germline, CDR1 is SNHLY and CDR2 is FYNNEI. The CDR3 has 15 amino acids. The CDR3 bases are TGTGCCAGCACTGGACTAGCGGGGCGCACCGGGGAGCTGTTTTTT. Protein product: CASTGLAGRTGELFF.

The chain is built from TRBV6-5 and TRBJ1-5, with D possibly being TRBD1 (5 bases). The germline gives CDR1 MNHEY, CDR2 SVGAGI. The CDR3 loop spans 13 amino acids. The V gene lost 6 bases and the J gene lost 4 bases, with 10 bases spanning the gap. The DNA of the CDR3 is TGTGCCAGCAGAATGTCAGGGAATCAGCCCCAGCATTTT. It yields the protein CASRMSGNQPQHF.

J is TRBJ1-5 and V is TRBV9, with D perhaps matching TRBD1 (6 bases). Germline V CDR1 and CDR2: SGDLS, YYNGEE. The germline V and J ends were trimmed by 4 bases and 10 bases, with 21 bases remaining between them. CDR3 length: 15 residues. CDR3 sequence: CASSPRDTAVEPQHF. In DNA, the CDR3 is TGTGCCAGCAGCCCCCGGGACACGGCAGTTGAACCCCAGCATTTT. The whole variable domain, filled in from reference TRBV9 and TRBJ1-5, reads DSGVTQTPKHLITATGQRVTLRCSPRSGDLSVYWYQQSLDQGLQFLIQYYNGEERAKGNILERFSAQQFPDLHSELNLSSLELGDSALYFCASSPRDTAVEPQHFGDGTRLSIL.

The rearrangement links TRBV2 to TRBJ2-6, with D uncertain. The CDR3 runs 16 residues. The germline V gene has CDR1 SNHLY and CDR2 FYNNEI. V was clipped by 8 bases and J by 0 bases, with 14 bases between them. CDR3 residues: CASGGSLISGANVLTF. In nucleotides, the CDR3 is TGTGCCAGCGGTGGTTCGCTGATCTCTGGGGCCAACGTCCTGACTTTC.

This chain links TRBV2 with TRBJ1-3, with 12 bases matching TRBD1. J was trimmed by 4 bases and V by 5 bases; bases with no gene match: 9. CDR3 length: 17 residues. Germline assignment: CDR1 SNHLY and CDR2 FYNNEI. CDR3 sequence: CASSRDRGRVAGNTIYF. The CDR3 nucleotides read TGTGCCAGCAGTCGGGACAGGGGGCGCGTTGCGGGAAACACCATATATTTT.

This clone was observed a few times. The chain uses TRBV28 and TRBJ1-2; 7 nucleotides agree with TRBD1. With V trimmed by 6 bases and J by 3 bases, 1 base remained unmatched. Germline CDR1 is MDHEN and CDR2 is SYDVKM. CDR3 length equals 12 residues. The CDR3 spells CASSQGDYGYTF. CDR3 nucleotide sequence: TGTGCCAGCAGCCAGGGGGACTATGGCTACACCTTC.

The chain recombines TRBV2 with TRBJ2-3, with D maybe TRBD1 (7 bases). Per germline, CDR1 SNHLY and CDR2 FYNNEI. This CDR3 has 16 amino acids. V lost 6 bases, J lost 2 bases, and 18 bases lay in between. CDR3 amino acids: CASRHYRGLNTDTQYF. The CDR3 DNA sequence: TGTGCCAGCAGGCACTACAGGGGACTTAACACAGATACGCAGTATTTT.

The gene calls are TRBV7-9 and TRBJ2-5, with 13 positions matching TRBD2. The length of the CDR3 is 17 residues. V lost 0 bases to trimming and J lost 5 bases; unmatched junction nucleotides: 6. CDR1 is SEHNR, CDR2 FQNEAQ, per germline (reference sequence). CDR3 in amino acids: CASSLATPGLAGETQYF. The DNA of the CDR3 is TGTGCCAGCAGCTTAGCGACCCCGGGACTAGCGGGGGAGACCCAGTACTTC.

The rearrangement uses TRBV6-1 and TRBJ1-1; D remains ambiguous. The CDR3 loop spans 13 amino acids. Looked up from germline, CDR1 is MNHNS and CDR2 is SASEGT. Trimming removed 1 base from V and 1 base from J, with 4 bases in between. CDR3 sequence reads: CASSEVPNTEAFF. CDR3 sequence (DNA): TGTGCCAGCAGTGAAGTTCCGAACACTGAAGCTTTCTTT.

CDR3 nucleotide sequence: TGTGCCAGCAGTTCACTAGCGGGGGGCGATAAAGATACGCAGTATTTT. It codes for CASSSLAGGDKDTQYF. The chain is built from TRBV27 and TRBJ2-3; TRBD2 aligns across 12 bases. The V gene end was trimmed by 4 bases and the J gene end by 5 bases; junction bases not matched to a gene: 7. The CDR3 loop spans 16 amino acids. Germline V gene sequence: CDR1 MNHEY, CDR2 SMNVEV (reference sequence).

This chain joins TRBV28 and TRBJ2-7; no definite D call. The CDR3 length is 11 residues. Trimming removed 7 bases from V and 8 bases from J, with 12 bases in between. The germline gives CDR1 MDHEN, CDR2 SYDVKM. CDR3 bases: TGTGCCAGCACCGACCGGACCAAGCAGTACTTC. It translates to CASTDRTKQYF.

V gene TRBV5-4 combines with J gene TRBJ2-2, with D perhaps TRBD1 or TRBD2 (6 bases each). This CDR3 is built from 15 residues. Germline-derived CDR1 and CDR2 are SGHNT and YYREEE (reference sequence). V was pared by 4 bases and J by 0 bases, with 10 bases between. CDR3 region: CASSRGLANTGELFF. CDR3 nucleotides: TGTGCCAGCAGCCGGGGGCTAGCGAACACCGGGGAGCTGTTTTTT.

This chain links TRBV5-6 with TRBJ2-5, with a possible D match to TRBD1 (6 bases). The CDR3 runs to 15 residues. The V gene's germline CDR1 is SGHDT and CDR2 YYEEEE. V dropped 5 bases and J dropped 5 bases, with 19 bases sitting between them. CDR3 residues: CASSPTGNRRETQYF. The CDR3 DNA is TGTGCCAGCAGTCCCACAGGGAACCGGAGGGAGACCCAGTACTTC.

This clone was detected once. The CDR3 bases are TGTGCCTGGAGTGGGGGTAGGGGGCACTACAATGAGCAGTTCTTC. Translating gives CAWSGGRGHYNEQFF. This chain links TRBV30 with TRBJ2-1, with TRBD1 identical over 7 bases. Germline trimming cut 1 base from V and 3 bases from J; bases unmatched to any gene: 6. Germline CDR1 is GTSNPN and CDR2 is SVGIG (reference sequence). This CDR3 is built from 15 residues.

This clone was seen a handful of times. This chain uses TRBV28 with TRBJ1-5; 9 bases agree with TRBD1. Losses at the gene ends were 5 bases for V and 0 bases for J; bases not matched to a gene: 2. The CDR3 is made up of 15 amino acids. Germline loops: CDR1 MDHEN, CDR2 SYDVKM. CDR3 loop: CASSTTGGSNQPQHF. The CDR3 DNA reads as TGTGCCAGCAGTACGACAGGGGGTAGCAATCAGCCCCAGCATTTT. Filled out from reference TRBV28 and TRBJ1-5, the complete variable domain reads DVKVTQSSRYLVKRTGEKVFLECVQDMDHENMFWYRQDPGLGLRLIYFSYDVKMKEKGDIPEGYSVSREKKERFSLILESASTNQTSMYLCASSTTGGSNQPQHFGDGTRLSIL.

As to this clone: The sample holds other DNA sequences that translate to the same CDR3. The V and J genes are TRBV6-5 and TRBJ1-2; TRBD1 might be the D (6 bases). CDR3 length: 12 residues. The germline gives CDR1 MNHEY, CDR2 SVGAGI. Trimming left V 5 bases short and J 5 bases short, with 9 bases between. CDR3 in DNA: TGTGCCAGCAGTAGCACAGGGTATGGCTACACCTTC. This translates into CASSSTGYGYTF.

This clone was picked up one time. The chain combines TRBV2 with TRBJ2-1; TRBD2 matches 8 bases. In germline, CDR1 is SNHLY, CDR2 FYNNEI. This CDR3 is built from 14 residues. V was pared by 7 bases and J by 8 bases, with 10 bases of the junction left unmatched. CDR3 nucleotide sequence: TGTGCCAGCATCTGGGCGGGAGGTAATGATGAGCAGTTCTTC. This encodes CASIWAGGNDEQFF.

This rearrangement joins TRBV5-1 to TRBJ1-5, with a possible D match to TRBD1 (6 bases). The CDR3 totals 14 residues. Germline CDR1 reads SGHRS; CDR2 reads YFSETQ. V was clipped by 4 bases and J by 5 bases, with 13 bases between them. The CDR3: CASSPSGAHQPQHF. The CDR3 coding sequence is TGCGCCAGCAGCCCATCAGGGGCCCATCAGCCCCAGCATTTT.

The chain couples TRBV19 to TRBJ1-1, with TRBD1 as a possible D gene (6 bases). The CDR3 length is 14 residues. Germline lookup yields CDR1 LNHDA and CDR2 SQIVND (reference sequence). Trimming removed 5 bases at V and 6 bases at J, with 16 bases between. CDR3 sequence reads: CASSSKGGGSEAFF. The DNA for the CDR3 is TGTGCCAGTAGTTCGAAAGGGGGGGGATCTGAAGCTTTCTTT.

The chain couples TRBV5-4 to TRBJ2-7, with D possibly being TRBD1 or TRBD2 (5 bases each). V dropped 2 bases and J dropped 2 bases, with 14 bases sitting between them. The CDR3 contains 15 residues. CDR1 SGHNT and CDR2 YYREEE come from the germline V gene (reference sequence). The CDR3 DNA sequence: TGTGCCAGCAGCTTATCCGGGACCCGGACCTACGAGCAGTACTTC. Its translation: CASSLSGTRTYEQYF.

In DNA, the CDR3 is TGTGCCACCAGAAACAGAGCCCAAACTTCCTACGAGCAGTACTTC. Translating it yields CATRNRAQTSYEQYF. The rearrangement joins TRBV19 to TRBJ2-7; D uncertain. The CDR3 covers 15 residues. CDR1 and CDR2 from the germline V gene are LNHDA and SQIVND (reference sequence). Trimming left V 10 bases short and J 1 base short, with 20 bases between.

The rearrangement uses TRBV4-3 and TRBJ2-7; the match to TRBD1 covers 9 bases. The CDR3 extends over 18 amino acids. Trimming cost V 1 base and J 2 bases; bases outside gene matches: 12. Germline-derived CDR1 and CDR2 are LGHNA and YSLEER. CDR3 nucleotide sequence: TGCGCCAGCAGCCAAGGTGTTTATGGGGACAGGGTTCCCTACGAGCAGTACTTC. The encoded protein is CASSQGVYGDRVPYEQYF.

CDR3 region: CASSGQNTEAFF. CDR3 coding DNA: TGTGCCAGCTCAGGCCAGAACACTGAAGCTTTCTTT. This chain connects TRBV18 to TRBJ1-1, with no clear D. Trimming shortened V by 5 bases and J by 1 base, and 5 bases separated the two germline ends. The length of the CDR3 is 12 residues. Per germline, CDR1 KGHSH and CDR2 LQKENI.